The 3 T cell receptor beta chains reported below all come from one sample, sequenced in a study of blood T cells in healthy people across ages. A second PCR of roughly 6 to 12 cycles used a sample-barcoded 5' primer and a J-beta primer mix. TCRdb redid the calling of the 5' RACE reads with MiXCR, one entry per CDR3 protein. The top ten clones hold 0.65% to 0.95% of a sample with around 990,000 distinct CDR3 sequences, approximately 25% of them seen once. The sample was also reused in another study, on T cells of mothers and their children.

Material for sequencing was blood. These receptors came from a girl aged 2 to 10 in good health.

The chain carries TRBV7-8 and TRBJ2-1, with 11 positions matching TRBD1. Gene TRBJ2-5 matches the end of the DNA better, so the J call may be wrong. There are 17 residues in the CDR3. Germline lookup yields CDR1 SGHVS and CDR2 FQNEAQ. The CDR3 DNA sequence: TGTGCCAGCAGCCCCCGGGACAGGGGGGATCGTAGGGAGACCCAGTACTTC. Translated: CASSPRDRGDRRETQYF.

V usage is TRBV27 and J usage is TRBJ2-7; TRBD1 is a possible D gene (5 bases). This CDR3 has 13 residues. V lost 3 bases, J lost 6 bases, and 12 bases lay in between. CDR1 and CDR2 from the germline V gene are MNHEY and SMNVEV (reference sequence). The CDR3 spells CASSFRQGGEQYF. The CDR3 DNA is TGTGCCAGCAGTTTTCGGCAGGGTGGCGAGCAGTACTTC.

The J gene is TRBJ1-2, the V gene TRBV29-1; 9 bases are shared with TRBD1. Germline CDR1 reads SQVTM; CDR2 reads ANQGSEA. The CDR3 sequence is 14 residues long. V shed 8 bases and J 5 bases; nucleotides not matched to a gene: 12. Here the CDR3 reads CSIKPDRGVYGYTF. The CDR3 DNA sequence: TGCAGCATTAAGCCCGACAGGGGGGTTTATGGCTACACCTTC.